The 25 T cell receptor beta chains listed next were all sequenced from one sample in a study of CD8 T cells in ankylosing spondylitis. TCRdb ran MiXCR on the 5' RACE reads and lists one entry per CDR3 protein. In the table there are about 240,000 distinct CDR3 sequences, 7.5% to 9.5% of which are singletons. The specimen sequenced was blood, either unsorted or a sorted T cell fraction (not recorded which). The origin of the receptors is a female donor with ankylosing spondylitis or in good health (not recorded which).

The sample holds many counts of this clonotype. The chain carries TRBV7-3 and TRBJ2-3; 13 nucleotides align to TRBD2. Unmatched junction bases numbered 4, after V lost 0 bases and J lost 4 bases. CDR1 and CDR2 (germline): SGHTA, FQGTGA. The CDR3 extends over 17 amino acids. The CDR3 DNA reads TGTGCCAGCAGCTTAACCCAGACTAGCGGGAGGCCAGATACGCAGTATTTT. This translates into CASSLTQTSGRPDTQYF. Full variable domain (outside the CDR3, taken from reference TRBV7-3 and TRBJ2-3): GAGVSQTPSNKVTEKGKYVELRCDPISGHTALYWYRQSLGQGPEFLIYFQGTGAADDSGLPNDRFFAVRPEGSVSTLKIQRTERGDSAVYLCASSLTQTSGRPDTQYFGPGTRLTVL.

This clonotype has a count of ten or more. This chain links TRBV7-9 with TRBJ1-1; D not certain. Germline V gene sequence: CDR1 SEHNR, CDR2 FQNEAQ (reference sequence). V lost 5 bases to trimming and J lost 1 base, with 8 bases between them. The CDR3 loop spans 13 amino acids. CDR3 sequence (DNA): TGTGCCAGCAGCCTACAAAAGAACACTGAAGCTTTCTTT. Translating it yields CASSLQKNTEAFF. Full variable domain (outside the CDR3, taken from reference TRBV7-9 and TRBJ1-1): DTGVSQNPRHKITKRGQNVTFRCDPISEHNRLYWYRQTLGQGPEFLTYFQNEAQLEKSRLLSDRFSAERPKGSFSTLEIQRTEQGDSAMYLCASSLQKNTEAFFGQGTRLTVV.

This clonotype was seen ten or more times. The CDR3 is CSVRGTGNQPQHF. The CDR3 DNA follows: TGCAGTGTCCGCGGGACAGGGAATCAGCCCCAGCATTTT. The chain has TRBV20-1 and TRBJ1-5, with 9 positions matching TRBD1. Germline CDR1 is DFQATT and CDR2 is SNEGSKA (reference sequence). Trimming cost V 7 bases and J 4 bases; bases outside gene matches: 5. The CDR3 is made up of 13 amino acids.

This chain joins TRBV20-1 and TRBJ2-5; D is unresolved. This CDR3 has 13 amino acids. V lost 1 base and J 1 base, leaving 7 bases between the germline ends. CDR1 and CDR2 (germline): DFQATT, SNEGSKA (reference sequence). The CDR3 nucleotides read TGCAGTGCTAGAGGGGCAGGCCAAGAGACCCAGTACTTC. This gives the protein CSARGAGQETQYF.

This clonotype showed up many times. This chain joins TRBV6-5 and TRBJ2-7, with 8 nucleotides matching TRBD1. Germline CDR1 MNHEY, CDR2 SVGAGI. There are 11 residues in the CDR3. The V gene end was trimmed by 6 bases and the J gene end by 6 bases; junction bases not matched to a gene: 1. The CDR3 DNA reads TGTGCCAGCAGAGGACAGGGCGAGCAGTACTTC. It yields the protein CASRGQGEQYF.

This clonotype has a count of ten or more. This rearrangement joins TRBV29-1 to TRBJ1-5, with 9 bases lining up with TRBD1. The CDR3 spans 14 residues. Germline CDR1 reads SQVTM; CDR2 reads ANQGSEA. V trimming: 4 bases; J trimming: 6 bases; junction bases outside the gene matches: 7. The CDR3 sequence: CSVADRGGGQPQHF. The CDR3 DNA reads TGCAGCGTTGCCGACAGGGGGGGGGGTCAGCCCCAGCATTTT.

This clonotype was counted at least ten times. The chain joins TRBV20-1 to TRBJ1-6; a possible D gene is TRBD1 (6 bases). Germline assignment: CDR1 DFQATT and CDR2 SNEGSKA (reference sequence). This CDR3 region has 14 residues. Deletions cut 3 bases from V and 7 bases from J, with 13 bases between. CDR3 DNA: TGCAGTGCTAGGGGGGGGCCCCTCAATTCACCCCTCCACTTT. This translates into CSARGGPLNSPLHF.

This clonotype has ten or more counts. The CDR3 DNA follows: TGTGCCAGCAGCTTTCAGGGGAGGACTGAAGCTTTCTTT. This encodes CASSFQGRTEAFF. This chain joins TRBV7-3 and TRBJ1-1; weak D call: TRBD1 (6 bases). This CDR3 contains 13 residues. Germline CDR1 reads SGHTA; CDR2 reads FQGTGA. V was clipped by 3 bases and J by 5 bases, with 10 bases between them.

This clonotype was recorded at least ten times. V is TRBV28 and J is TRBJ2-6; D gene unclear. Looked up from germline, CDR1 is MDHEN and CDR2 is SYDVKM. The CDR3 sequence is 15 residues long. V was clipped by 6 bases and J by 1 base, with 10 bases between them. CDR3 coding DNA: TGTGCCAGCAGGCCTACGAATTCTGGGGCCAACGTCCTGACTTTC. It codes for CASRPTNSGANVLTF.

This clonotype was counted at least ten times. The V and J genes are TRBV20-1 and TRBJ1-5; D is possibly TRBD1 (6 bases). V gave up 6 bases and J gave up 3 bases, with 21 bases separating them. The CDR3 runs to 16 residues. Germline V gives CDR1 DFQATT, CDR2 SNEGSKA (reference sequence). CDR3 sequence reads: CSAQAWGPIPNQPQHF. The CDR3 coding sequence is TGCAGTGCGCAGGCGTGGGGGCCGATTCCCAATCAGCCCCAGCATTTT.

This clonotype was recorded at least ten times. This rearrangement joins TRBV5-1 to TRBJ1-1; D uncertain. V was clipped by 0 bases and J by 1 base, with 10 bases between them. Germline CDR1 reads SGHRS; CDR2 reads YFSETQ. This CDR3 region has 15 residues. Here the CDR3 reads CASSLGRRANTEAFF. CDR3 sequence (DNA): TGCGCCAGCAGCTTGGGGCGTAGGGCGAACACTGAAGCTTTCTTT.

This clonotype has at least ten counts. The CDR3 here is CASQDRLSSYEQYF. In DNA, the CDR3 is TGTGCCAGCCAAGACAGACTGAGCTCCTACGAGCAGTACTTC. The chain combines TRBV25-1 with TRBJ2-7; D possibly corresponds to TRBD1 (5 bases). The germline CDR1 and CDR2 sequences are MGHDK and SYGVNS. With 8 bases removed from V and 0 bases from J, the gap between germline ends came to 14 bases. This CDR3 contains 14 residues.

This chain uses TRBV11-2 with TRBJ2-1, with 10 bases that match TRBD2. The CDR3 runs 17 residues. Germline V gives CDR1 SGHAT, CDR2 FQNNGV. Losses at the gene ends were 2 bases for V and 5 bases for J; bases not matched to a gene: 9. The CDR3 here is CASSLLPSGREDNEQFF. CDR3 nucleotides: TGTGCCAGCAGCTTACTCCCCAGCGGGAGGGAGGACAATGAGCAGTTCTTC. The complete variable domain, with remaining parts taken from reference TRBV11-2 and TRBJ2-1, reads EAGVAQSPRYKIIEKRQSVAFWCNPISGHATLYWYQQILGQGPKLLIQFQNNGVVDDSQLPKDRFSAERLKGVDSTLKIQPAKLEDSAVYLCASSLLPSGREDNEQFFGPGTRLTVL.

This clonotype was recorded many times. The chain combines TRBV29-1 with TRBJ2-1; a possible D gene is TRBD1 (5 bases). Germline V lookup: CDR1 SQVTM, CDR2 ANQGSEA. V lost 4 bases and J lost 5, with 12 bases in between. The CDR3 has 13 amino acids. This CDR3 reads CSVVQGKDNEQFF. DNA for the CDR3: TGCAGCGTTGTGCAGGGAAAGGACAATGAGCAGTTCTTC.

This rearrangement joins TRBV9 to TRBJ2-1; TRBD2 matches at 10 bases. CDR1 and CDR2 from the germline V gene are SGDLS and YYNGEE. The CDR3 consists of 14 residues. The trim removed 1 base at V and 5 bases at J, leaving 0 bases unmatched. The CDR3 bases are TGTGCCAGCAGCGTAACTAGCGGGGACAATGAGCAGTTCTTC. Its translation: CASSVTSGDNEQFF. Drawing the rest from reference TRBV9 and TRBJ2-1, the complete variable domain is DSGVTQTPKHLITATGQRVTLRCSPRSGDLSVYWYQQSLDQGLQFLIQYYNGEERAKGNILERFSAQQFPDLHSELNLSSLELGDSALYFCASSVTSGDNEQFFGPGTRLTVL.

There are a few counts of this clonotype. This CDR3 is CASSLDLTREQYF. DNA of the CDR3: TGTGCCAGCAGCCTGGACCTCACGAGGGAGCAGTACTTC. The chain is built from TRBV7-9 and TRBJ2-7; D is unresolved. The V and J ends lost 5 bases and 7 bases respectively, with 15 bases between them. The CDR3 is made up of 13 amino acids. Germline-derived CDR1 and CDR2 are SEHNR and FQNEAQ (reference sequence).

This clonotype was observed many times. The rearrangement links TRBV7-2 to TRBJ2-4; 9 bases align to TRBD2. The V segment lost 3 bases and the J segment 6 bases; nucleotides outside the gene matches: 6. The CDR3 covers 15 residues. Germline CDR1 reads SGHTA; CDR2 reads FQGNSA. The CDR3 reads CASSFRTSALNIQYF. CDR3 in DNA: TGTGCCAGCAGCTTCAGGACTAGCGCACTAAACATTCAGTACTTC.

This clonotype occurred a few times. The chain recombines TRBV7-2 with TRBJ2-1; 10 bases agree with TRBD1. Germline V CDR1 and CDR2: SGHTA, FQGNSA. With V trimmed by 5 bases and J by 7 bases, 8 bases remained unmatched. This CDR3 is built from 15 residues. CDR3 nucleotides: TGTGCCAGCAGCCCTAGTCGGACAGGGGGAAATGAGCAGTTCTTC. It encodes CASSPSRTGGNEQFF.

This clonotype was seen ten or more times. The CDR3, as DNA: TGTGCCAGCAGCCAAGTTGGGGCTAGCGGATACAATGAGCAGTTCTTC. Residues: CASSQVGASGYNEQFF. The V gene is TRBV4-2, the J gene TRBJ2-1, with 7 bases that match TRBD2. Trimming cost V 1 base and J 4 bases; bases outside gene matches: 7. Germline V lookup: CDR1 LGHNA, CDR2 YNFKEQ. This CDR3 comprises 16 residues.

The chain joins TRBV7-2 to TRBJ2-1; D call uncertain. In germline, CDR1 is SGHTA, CDR2 FQGNSA. The CDR3 sequence is 11 residues long. Between the trimmed V and J ends, which lost 4 bases and 8 bases, there was a span of 6 bases. CDR3 in amino acids: CASSWLDEQFF. In DNA form, the CDR3 reads TGTGCCAGCAGCTGGCTCGATGAGCAGTTCTTC. The full variable domain, with the rest looked up from reference TRBV7-2 and TRBJ2-1, is GAGVSQSPSNKVTEKGKDVELRCDPISGHTALYWYRQSLGQGLEFLIYFQGNSAPDKSGLPSDRFSAERTGGSVSTLTIQRTQQEDSAVYLCASSWLDEQFFGPGTRLTVL.

This clonotype was recorded at least ten times. The gene calls are TRBV5-1 and TRBJ2-1; D assignment may be TRBD1 or TRBD2 (5 bases each). Trimming took 3 bases from V and 6 from J, leaving 19 bases between them. The CDR3 runs 16 residues. Germline CDR1 is SGHRS and CDR2 is YFSETQ. For the CDR3, the DNA is TGCGCCAGCAGCTGGGCAGGGCAAATGGGACCCAATGAGCAGTTCTTC. Residues: CASSWAGQMGPNEQFF.

In this sample, this clonotype turned up many times. The rearrangement links TRBV7-2 to TRBJ2-3; 11 bases line up with TRBD2. The CDR3 runs 16 residues. The trim removed 3 bases at V and 4 bases at J, leaving 6 bases unmatched. In germline, CDR1 is SGHTA, CDR2 FQGNSA. In nucleotides, the CDR3 is TGTGCCAGCAGCTTTACTAGCGGGAGCCCTCCAGATACGCAGTATTTT. Translated: CASSFTSGSPPDTQYF.

This clonotype was counted ten times or more. The chain couples TRBV7-6 to TRBJ2-5, with D hard to call. This CDR3 has 16 amino acids. Germline CDR1 is SGHVS and CDR2 is FNYEAQ. Trimming removed 5 bases from V and 3 bases from J, with 19 bases in between. CDR3 region: CASSPEQVEYEETQYF. The CDR3 nucleotides are TGTGCCAGCAGCCCCGAGCAAGTGGAGTACGAAGAGACCCAGTACTTC. The full variable domain, its missing parts supplied by reference TRBV7-6 and TRBJ2-5, is GAGVSQSPRYKVTKRGQDVALRCDPISGHVSLYWYRQALGQGPEFLTYFNYEAQQDKSGLPNDRFSAERPEGSISTLTIQRTEQRDSAMYRCASSPEQVEYEETQYFGPGTRLLVL.

The table lists this clonotype with many counts. CDR3 nucleotides: TGTGCCAGCGGGGGGTTGAATAACAATGAGCAGTTCTTC. Protein product: CASGGLNNNEQFF. This rearrangement joins TRBV6-1 to TRBJ2-1; tentatively, D is TRBD2 (6 bases). The V gene lost 8 bases and the J gene lost 5 bases, with 13 bases spanning the gap. The length of the CDR3 is 13 residues. Germline loops: CDR1 MNHNS, CDR2 SASEGT.

This clonotype was seen a handful of times. The CDR3 here is CASSSTPGTRGNEQFF. Written as DNA, the CDR3 is TGCGCCAGCAGCTCTACCCCCGGGACTAGGGGCAATGAGCAGTTCTTC. V and J are TRBV4-3 and TRBJ2-1; 8 nucleotides agree with TRBD2. In germline, CDR1 is LGHNA, CDR2 YSLEER. V dropped 5 bases and J dropped 6; count of bases not matched to a gene: 12. The CDR3 length is 16 residues.